The clone carrying this TCR beta chain was counted a few times. What it binds is unknown. PCR primers comprised 60 Vbeta and 13 Jbeta primers. The repertoire was sequenced with immunoSEQ multiplex PCR; TCRdb's copy has only in-frame clones and lacks some. The table includes around 160,000 clones, approximately 79% detected once. The data are from a study of cytomegalovirus exposure and HLA in healthy donors. Notes on the study in general: When presence/absence was analysed, sequencing depth was taken to be roughly uniform across donors.

The CDR3 runs 15 residues. The V end lost 3 bases, the J end lost 0 bases, and 9 bases lay between the germline ends. The germline V gene has CDR1 SGHTA and CDR2 FQGNSA. Sampled while nominally healthy, donors likely had unrecorded immune exposures. Sample: PBMCs. The chain couples TRBV7-2 to TRBJ1-5, with unresolved D. The clonotype originates from a human donor in good health. Here the CDR3 reads CASSFLENSNQPQHF. DNA for the CDR3: TGTGCCAGCAGCTTCCTTGAGAATAGCAATCAGCCCCAGCATTTT.